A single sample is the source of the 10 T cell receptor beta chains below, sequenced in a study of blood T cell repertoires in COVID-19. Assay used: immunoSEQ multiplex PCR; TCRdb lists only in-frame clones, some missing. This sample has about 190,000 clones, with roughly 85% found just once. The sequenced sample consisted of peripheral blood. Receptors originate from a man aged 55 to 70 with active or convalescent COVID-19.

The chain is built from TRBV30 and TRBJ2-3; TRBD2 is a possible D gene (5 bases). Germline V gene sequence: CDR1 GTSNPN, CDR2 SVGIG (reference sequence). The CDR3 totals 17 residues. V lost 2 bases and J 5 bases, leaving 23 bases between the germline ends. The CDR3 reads CAWSPPRLARLEDTQYF. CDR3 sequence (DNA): TGTGCCTGGAGTCCCCCACGGCTAGCTCGGTTAGAAGATACGCAGTATTTT.

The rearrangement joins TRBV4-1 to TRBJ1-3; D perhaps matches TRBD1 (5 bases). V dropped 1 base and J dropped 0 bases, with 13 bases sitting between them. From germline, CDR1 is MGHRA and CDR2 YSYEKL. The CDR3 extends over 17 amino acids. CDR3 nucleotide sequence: TGCGCCAGCAGCCAAGCCTCGACAGTCCGCTCTGGAAACACCATATATTTT. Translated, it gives CASSQASTVRSGNTIYF.

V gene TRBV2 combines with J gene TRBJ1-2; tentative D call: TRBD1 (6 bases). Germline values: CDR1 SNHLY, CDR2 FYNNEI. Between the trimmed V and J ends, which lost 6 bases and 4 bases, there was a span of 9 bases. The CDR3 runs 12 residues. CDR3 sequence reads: CASRTDSYGYTF. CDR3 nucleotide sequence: TGTGCCAGCAGGACGGACAGCTATGGCTACACCTTC.

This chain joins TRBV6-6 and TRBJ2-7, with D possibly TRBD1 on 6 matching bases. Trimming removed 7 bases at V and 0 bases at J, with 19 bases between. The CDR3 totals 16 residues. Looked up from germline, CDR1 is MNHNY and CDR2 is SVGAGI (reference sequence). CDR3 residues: CASNPPPGTHSYEQYF. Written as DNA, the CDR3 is TGTGCCAGCAACCCACCCCCCGGGACACACTCCTACGAGCAGTACTTC.

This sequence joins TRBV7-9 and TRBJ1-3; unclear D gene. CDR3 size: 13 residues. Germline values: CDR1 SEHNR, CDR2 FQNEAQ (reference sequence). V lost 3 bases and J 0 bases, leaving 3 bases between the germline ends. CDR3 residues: CASSFYSGNTIYF. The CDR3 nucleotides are TGTGCCAGCAGCTTCTACTCTGGAAACACCATATATTTT.

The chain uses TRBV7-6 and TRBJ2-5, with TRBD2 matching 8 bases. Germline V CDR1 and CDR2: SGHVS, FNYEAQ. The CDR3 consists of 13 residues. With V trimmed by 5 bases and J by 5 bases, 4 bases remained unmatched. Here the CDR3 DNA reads TGTGCCAGCAGCCCGGTAGCGGGGGAGACCCAGTACTTC. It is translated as CASSPVAGETQYF.

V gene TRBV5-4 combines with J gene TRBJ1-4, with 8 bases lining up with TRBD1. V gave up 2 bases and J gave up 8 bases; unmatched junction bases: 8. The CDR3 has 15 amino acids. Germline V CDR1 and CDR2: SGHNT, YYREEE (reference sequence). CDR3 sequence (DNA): TGTGCCAGCAGCTTAATCACAGGGGGTGTCGAAAAACTGTTTTTT. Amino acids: CASSLITGGVEKLFF.

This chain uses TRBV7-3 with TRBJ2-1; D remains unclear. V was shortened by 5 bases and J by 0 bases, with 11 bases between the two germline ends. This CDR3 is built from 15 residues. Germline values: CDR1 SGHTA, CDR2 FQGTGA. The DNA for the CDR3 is TGTGCCAGCAGCCGTAACTTAGCCTCCTACAATGAGCAGTTCTTC. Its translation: CASSRNLASYNEQFF.

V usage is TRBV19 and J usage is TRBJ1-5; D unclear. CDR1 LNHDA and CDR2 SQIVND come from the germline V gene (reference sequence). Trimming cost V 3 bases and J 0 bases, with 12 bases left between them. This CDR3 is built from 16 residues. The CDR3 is CASSILSQYSNQPQHF. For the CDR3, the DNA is TGTGCCAGTAGTATTTTAAGTCAGTATAGCAATCAGCCCCAGCATTTT.

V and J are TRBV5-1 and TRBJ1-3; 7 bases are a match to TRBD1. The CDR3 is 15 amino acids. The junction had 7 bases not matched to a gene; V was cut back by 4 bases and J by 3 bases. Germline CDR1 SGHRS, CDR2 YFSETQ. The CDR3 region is CASSATTGVGNTIYF. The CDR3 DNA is TGCGCCAGCAGCGCGACCACAGGGGTTGGAAACACCATATATTTT.